Listed below are T cell receptor beta chains from one sample, sequenced in a study of blood T cell repertoires in COVID-19. Sequencing was performed with immunoSEQ multiplex PCR; in TCRdb, only in-frame clones are kept and a portion is missing. The repertoire holds 200,000 to 250,000 clones, about 85% seen once, with around a sixth in the top ten. The sequencing input was peripheral blood. The receptors here all came from a woman older than 75 with active or convalescent COVID-19. The CDR3 runs from the conserved cysteine through the conserved F or W. The order of the fields is J gene, clone size, V gene, D gene, CDR3 protein, CDR3 DNA. A D gene is named only where the DNA matches it firmly. For some rows the clone size is stated as once, few or many, or as a class when expanded; others skip it.

>TRBJ2-3|NA|TRBV7-3|TRBD2
CASSLGLAYTDTQYF
TGTGCCAGCAGCCTCGGACTAGCGTACACAGATACGCAGTATTTT
>TRBJ1-5|NA|TRBV15|NA
CATSRPEEPQHF
TGTGCCACCAGCAGACCAGAGGAGCCCCAGCATTTT
>TRBJ1-6|few|TRBV19|NA
CASSLDRYASGSPLHF
TGTGCCAGTAGCCTAGACAGATACGCTTCTGGATCACCCCTCCACTTT
>TRBJ2-7|NA|TRBV11-2|TRBD1
CASSLRTGGPYEQYF
TGTGCCAGCAGCTTACGGACAGGGGGCCCCTACGAGCAGTACTTC
>TRBJ2-5|NA|TRBV7-2|TRBD2
CASSLVAGGRHRETQYF
TGTGCCAGCAGCTTAGTAGCGGGGGGCCGGCACCGGGAGACCCAGTACTTC
>TRBJ1-2|once|TRBV7-6|TRBD1
CASSSNLGTGYGYTF
TGTGCCAGCAGCTCAAACCTAGGGACAGGCTATGGCTACACCTTC
>TRBJ1-1|NA|TRBV30|NA
CAWTPGPLMNTEAFF
TGTGCCTGGACTCCAGGCCCATTGATGAACACTGAAGCTTTCTTT
>TRBJ2-1|NA|TRBV9|TRBD2
CASSVDPSGHNEQFF
TGTGCCAGCAGCGTCGACCCTAGCGGGCACAATGAGCAGTTCTTC
>TRBJ1-3|NA|TRBV5-1|TRBD1
CASSLEGDRGGNTIYF
TGCGCCAGCAGCTTGGAGGGGGACAGGGGTGGAAACACCATATATTTT
>TRBJ2-5|NA|TRBV7-3|NA
CASSVTVQETQYF
TGTGCCAGCAGCGTCACAGTCCAAGAGACCCAGTACTTC
>TRBJ1-2|once|TRBV6-1|NA
CASSEFTLLVYGYTF
TGTGCCAGCAGTGAATTTACTCTACTAGTCTATGGCTACACCTTC
>TRBJ2-7|NA|TRBV4-1|NA
CASSPKATRSGVAYEQYF
TGCGCCAGCAGCCCCAAGGCGACTAGAAGTGGGGTTGCCTACGAGCAGTACTTC
>TRBJ1-6|NA|TRBV3-1/TRBV3-2|TRBD1
CASSPHLGQGRSPLHF
TGTGCCAGCAGCCCCCATTTAGGACAGGGAAGGTCACCCCTCCACTTT
>TRBJ2-7|NA|TRBV6-5|TRBD1
CASSNSAGTGGEQYF
TGTGCCAGCAGTAACTCCGCCGGGACAGGGGGCGAGCAGTACTTC
>TRBJ2-6|NA|TRBV19|TRBD1
CASSPGTGALPSGANVLTF
TGTGCCAGTAGTCCAGGGACAGGGGCCCTTCCTTCTGGGGCCAACGTCCTGACTTTC
>TRBJ2-1|NA|TRBV7-8|TRBD2
CASSARTSGGANYNEQFF
TGTGCCAGCAGCGCGCGGACTAGCGGGGGGGCGAATTACAATGAGCAGTTCTTC
>TRBJ2-7|NA|TRBV9|NA
CASSVVTSSEQYF
TGTGCCAGCAGCGTAGTGACTAGTTCAGAGCAGTACTTC
>TRBJ2-5|NA|TRBV5-1|NA
CASSLPAGTETQYF
TGCGCCAGCAGCTTACCAGCAGGAACGGAGACCCAGTACTTC
>TRBJ2-2|NA|TRBV7-3|TRBD1
CASSSRTGGTGELFF
TGTGCCAGCAGCTCACGGACAGGGGGCACCGGGGAGCTGTTTTTT
>TRBJ2-4|few|TRBV11-1|NA
CASSQGQGGYIQYF
TGTGCCAGCAGCCAAGGACAGGGAGGGTACATTCAGTACTTC
>TRBJ2-6|NA|TRBV4-3|TRBD1
CASSQRTGRLSGANVLTF
TGCGCCAGCAGCCAAAGGACAGGCCGACTCTCTGGGGCCAACGTCCTGACTTTC
>TRBJ1-2|NA|TRBV12-3/TRBV12-4|TRBD1
CASSRGRGQGYTF
TGTGCCAGCAGTCGCGGGAGGGGGCAGGGCTACACCTTC
>TRBJ2-2|NA|TRBV11-3|TRBD2
CASSLDDRLAGGTGELFF
TGTGCCAGCAGCTTAGATGACCGACTAGCGGGGGGCACCGGGGAGCTGTTTTTT
>TRBJ2-5|NA|TRBV5-6|TRBD2
CASSLELAGGRVFGKTQYF
TGTGCCAGCAGCTTGGAACTAGCGGGAGGGCGGGTTTTCGGAAAGACCCAGTACTTC
>TRBJ2-7|NA|TRBV18|TRBD1
CASSPGRGSSYEQYF
TGTGCCAGCTCACCAGGCAGGGGGAGCTCCTACGAGCAGTACTTC
>TRBJ2-7|NA|TRBV4-3|NA
CASSQWVGGSSYEQYF
TGCGCCAGCAGCCAATGGGTTGGCGGCAGCTCCTACGAGCAGTACTTC
>TRBJ1-1|NA|TRBV19|NA
CASSIRDTTNTEAFF
TGTGCCAGTAGTATCCGGGACACCACTAACACTGAAGCTTTCTTT
>TRBJ2-5|NA|TRBV3-1/TRBV3-2|NA
CASSQRGETQYF
TGTGCCAGCAGCCAACGAGGAGAGACCCAGTACTTC
>TRBJ2-7|NA|TRBV18|TRBD1
CASAVTGSLSEQYF
TGTGCCAGCGCAGTGACAGGGAGTTTAAGCGAGCAGTACTTC
>TRBJ1-3|few|TRBV29-1|NA
CSVVDPRGPGNTIYF
TGCAGCGTCGTGGACCCCAGGGGCCCTGGAAACACCATATATTTT
>TRBJ1-2|NA|TRBV28|TRBD1
CASIETGAGYTF
TGTGCCAGCATCGAGACAGGGGCTGGCTACACCTTC
>TRBJ1-2|once|TRBV29-1|NA
CSSEGPYGYTF
TGCAGCTCCGAGGGCCCCTATGGCTACACCTTC
>TRBJ2-1|NA|TRBV4-3|TRBD2
CASSPQTSGGAWEQFF
TGCGCCAGCAGCCCCCAGACTAGCGGGGGGGCATGGGAGCAGTTCTTC
>TRBJ2-5|NA|TRBV5-1|TRBD2
CASSLWGASGAEETQYF
TGCGCCAGCAGCTTGTGGGGGGCTAGCGGGGCGGAGGAGACCCAGTACTTC
>TRBJ1-1|NA|TRBV12-5|NA
CASGLVVGGVATEAFF
TGTGCTAGTGGTTTGGTAGTGGGGGGAGTTGCCACTGAAGCTTTCTTT
>TRBJ2-6|NA|TRBV25-1|NA
CASSHPGGSGANVLTF
TGTGCCAGCAGTCACCCCGGAGGCTCTGGGGCCAACGTCCTGACTTTC
>TRBJ1-5|NA|TRBV29-1|TRBD1
CSVGQGGNQPQHF
TGCAGCGTAGGACAGGGGGGTAATCAGCCCCAGCATTTT
>TRBJ2-1|NA|TRBV11-2|NA
CASSLDRYNEQFF
TGTGCCAGCAGCTTAGACAGGTACAATGAGCAGTTCTTC
>TRBJ2-2|NA|TRBV6-2/TRBV6-3|NA
CASSYSVSTGELFF
TGTGCCAGCAGTTATTCAGTATCCACCGGGGAGCTGTTTTTT
>TRBJ1-2|NA|TRBV6-2/TRBV6-3|NA
CASSTTGDYGYTF
TGTGCCAGCAGTACAACAGGTGACTATGGCTACACCTTC
>TRBJ2-1|NA|TRBV7-3|TRBD2
CASSPGTTSNEQFF
TGTGCCAGCAGCCCCGGGACTACGTCCAATGAGCAGTTCTTC
>TRBJ1-2|many|TRBV28|TRBD1
CASSLSTGGYGYTF
TGTGCCAGCAGTTTATCGACAGGGGGTTATGGCTACACCTTC
>TRBJ1-1|NA|TRBV7-3|TRBD1
CASSRGTGNTEAFF
TGTGCCAGCAGCCGTGGGACAGGGAACACTGAAGCTTTCTTT
>TRBJ1-4|NA|TRBV7-2|TRBD1
CASSLGTGGEKLFF
TGTGCCAGCAGCTTAGGGACAGGGGGTGAAAAACTGTTTTTT
>TRBJ2-7|NA|TRBV5-1|TRBD2
CASSSGLRGDEQYF
TGCGCCAGCAGCTCGGGACTCCGGGGGGACGAGCAGTACTTC
>TRBJ1-6|NA|TRBV9|NA
CASSPSAGPLHF
TGTGCCAGCAGCCCGTCGGCGGGACCCCTCCACTTT
>TRBJ2-7|NA|TRBV18|NA
CASSSGNQYEQYF
TGTGCCAGCTCATCAGGGAATCAGTACGAGCAGTACTTC
>TRBJ1-1|NA|TRBV9|NA
CASSSQAGEAFF
TGTGCCAGCAGCTCCCAAGCCGGGGAGGCTTTCTTT
>TRBJ1-1|once|TRBV5-1|NA
CASSLEDLVHSEAFF
TGCGCCAGCAGCTTGGAAGATTTGGTGCACAGTGAAGCTTTCTTT
>TRBJ2-7|NA|TRBV11-2|TRBD1
CASSALQGPRYEQYF
TGTGCCAGCAGCGCGCTACAGGGGCCGAGGTACGAGCAGTACTTC
>TRBJ1-4|NA|TRBV18|NA
CASSPGGSKANEKLFF
TGTGCCAGCTCCCCGGGCGGGAGTAAGGCTAATGAAAAACTGTTTTTT
>TRBJ1-2|NA|TRBV12-5|NA
CASGLDRREVTF
TGTGCTAGTGGTTTGGATCGGAGGGAGGTGACCTTC
>TRBJ1-6|NA|TRBV2|NA
CASSFSGHDSPLHF
TGTGCCAGCAGTTTTTCAGGGCATGATTCACCCCTCCACTTT
>TRBJ1-1|NA|TRBV30|TRBD1
CAWSPGTVEAFF
TGTGCCTGGAGTCCTGGGACAGTTGAAGCTTTCTTT
>TRBJ1-2|NA|TRBV11-2|TRBD1
CASSLTTGGGYGYTF
TGTGCCAGCAGCTTAACGACAGGGGGCGGCTATGGCTACACCTTC
>TRBJ1-6|few|TRBV2|NA
CASRGESSYNSPLHF
TGTGCCAGCAGGGGCGAAAGCTCCTATAATTCACCCCTCCACTTT
>TRBJ1-6|NA|TRBV7-2|NA
CASSLARSYNSPLHF
TGTGCCAGCAGCTTAGCGCGGTCATATAATTCACCCCTCCACTTT